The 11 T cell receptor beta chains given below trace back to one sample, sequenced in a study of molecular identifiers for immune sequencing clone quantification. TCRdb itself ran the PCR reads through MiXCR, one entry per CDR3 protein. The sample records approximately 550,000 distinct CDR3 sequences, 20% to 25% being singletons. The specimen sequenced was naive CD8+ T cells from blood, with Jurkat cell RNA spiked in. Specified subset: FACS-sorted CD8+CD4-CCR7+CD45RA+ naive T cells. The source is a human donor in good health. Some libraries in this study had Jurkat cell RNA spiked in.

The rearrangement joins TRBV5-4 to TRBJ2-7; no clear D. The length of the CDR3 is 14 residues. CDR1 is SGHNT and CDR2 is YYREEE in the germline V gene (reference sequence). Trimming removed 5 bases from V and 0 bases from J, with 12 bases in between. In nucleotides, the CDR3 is TGTGCCAGCAGTTACGGGCAGAGCTCCTACGAGCAGTACTTC. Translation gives CASSYGQSSYEQYF.

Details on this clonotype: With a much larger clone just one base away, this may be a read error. CDR3 in DNA: TGTGCCTGCAGCCTAGTGGCAGGTGACGAGCAGTACTTC. Translation: CACSLVAGDEQYF. The V gene is TRBV7-9, the J gene TRBJ2-7; D not resolved. CDR1 and CDR2 from the germline V gene are SEHNR and FQNEAQ (reference sequence). This CDR3 region has 13 residues.

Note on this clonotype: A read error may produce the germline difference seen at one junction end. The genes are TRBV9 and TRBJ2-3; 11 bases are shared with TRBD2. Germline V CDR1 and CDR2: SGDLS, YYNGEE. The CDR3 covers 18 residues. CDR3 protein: CASSVAIAGGPGTDTRYF. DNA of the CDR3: TGTGCCAGCAGCGTAGCAATAGCGGGGGGGCCGGGGACAGATACGCGGTATTTT.

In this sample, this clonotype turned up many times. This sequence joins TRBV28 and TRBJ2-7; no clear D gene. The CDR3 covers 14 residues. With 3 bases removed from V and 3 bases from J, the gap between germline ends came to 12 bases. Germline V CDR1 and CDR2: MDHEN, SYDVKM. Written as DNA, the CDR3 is TGTGCCAGCAGTTTTTTGGCCCTACGCTACGAGCAGTACTTC. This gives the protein CASSFLALRYEQYF.

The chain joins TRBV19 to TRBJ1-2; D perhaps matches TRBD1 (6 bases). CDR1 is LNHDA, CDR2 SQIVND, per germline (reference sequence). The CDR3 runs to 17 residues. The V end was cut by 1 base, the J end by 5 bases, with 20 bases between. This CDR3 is CASSIVFGQKLRYGYTF. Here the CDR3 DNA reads TGTGCCAGTAGTATAGTATTCGGACAGAAACTCCGTTATGGCTACACCTTC.

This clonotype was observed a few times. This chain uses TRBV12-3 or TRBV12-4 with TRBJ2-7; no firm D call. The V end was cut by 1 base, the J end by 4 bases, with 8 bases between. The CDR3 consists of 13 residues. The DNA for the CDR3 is TGTGCCAGCAGTTTAGTCGTGAGTTACGAGCAGTACTTC. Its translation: CASSLVVSYEQYF.

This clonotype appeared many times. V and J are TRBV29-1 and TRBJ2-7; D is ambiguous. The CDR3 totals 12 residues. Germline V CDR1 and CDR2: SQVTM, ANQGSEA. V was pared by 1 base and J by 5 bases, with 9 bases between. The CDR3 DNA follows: TGCAGCGTTGAAGTCAGCATCGACGAGCAGTACTTC. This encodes CSVEVSIDEQYF.

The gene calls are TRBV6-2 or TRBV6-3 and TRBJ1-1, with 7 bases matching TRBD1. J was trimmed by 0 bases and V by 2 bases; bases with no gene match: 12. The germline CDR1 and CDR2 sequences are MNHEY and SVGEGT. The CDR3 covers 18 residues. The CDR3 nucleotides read TGTGCCAGCAGTTACGTGGCGGGACAGCCCCGATTGAACACTGAAGCTTTCTTT. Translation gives CASSYVAGQPRLNTEAFF.

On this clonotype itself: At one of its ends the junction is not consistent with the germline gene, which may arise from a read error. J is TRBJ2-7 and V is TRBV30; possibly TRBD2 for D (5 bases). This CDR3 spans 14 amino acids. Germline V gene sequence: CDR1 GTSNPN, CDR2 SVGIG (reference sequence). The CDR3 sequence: CAWSEPGLNYEQHF. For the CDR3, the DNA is TGTGCCTGGAGTGAGCCGGGATTGAACTACGAGCAGCACTTC.

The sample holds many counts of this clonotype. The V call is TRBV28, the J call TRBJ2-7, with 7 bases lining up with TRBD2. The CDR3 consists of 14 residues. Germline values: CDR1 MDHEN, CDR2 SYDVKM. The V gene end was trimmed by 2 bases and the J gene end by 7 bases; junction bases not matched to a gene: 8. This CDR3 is CASSLISGGGEQYF. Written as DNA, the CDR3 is TGTGCCAGCAGTTTAATTTCTGGGGGGGGGGAGCAGTACTTC. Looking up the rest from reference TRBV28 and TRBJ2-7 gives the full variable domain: DVKVTQSSRYLVKRTGEKVFLECVQDMDHENMFWYRQDPGLGLRLIYFSYDVKMKEKGDIPEGYSVSREKKERFSLILESASTNQTSMYLCASSLISGGGEQYFGPGTRLTVT.

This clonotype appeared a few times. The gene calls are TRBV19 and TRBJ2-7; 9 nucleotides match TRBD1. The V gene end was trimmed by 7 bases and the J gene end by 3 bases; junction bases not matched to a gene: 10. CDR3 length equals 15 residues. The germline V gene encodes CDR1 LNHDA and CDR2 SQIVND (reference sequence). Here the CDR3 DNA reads TGTGCCAGTACCCCTGGACAGGGGTTACTCTACGAGCAGTACTTC. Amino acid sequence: CASTPGQGLLYEQYF.